This T cell receptor (beta chain) originates from a study of blood T cell repertoires in COVID-19. Study summary: COVID-19 samples from acute and convalescent phases originated in the United States, Italy and Spain. PBMCs, B-cell-depleted T cells, or T cells were the source of the cDNA or gDNA that made up the material.

Original handling: Amplifying reference gene primers gave estimates of nucleated cell counts. The repertoire was sequenced with immunoSEQ multiplex PCR; TCRdb's copy has only in-frame clones and lacks some. The DNA was the basis for D and trimming; V, J and clone size are from that table. The table records approximately 67,000 clones, approximately 79% of them present only once. The CDR3 has 13 amino acids. Per germline, CDR1 SGHRS and CDR2 YFSETQ. The germline V and J ends were trimmed by 7 bases and 3 bases, with 13 bases remaining between them. This sequence was found in a man aged 60 to 69 with acute or convalescent COVID-19. The sample was peripheral blood. The rearrangement joins TRBV5-1 to TRBJ1-1; tentative D call: TRBD1 (6 bases). The CDR3 sequence: CASGQGRDTEAFF. The CDR3, as DNA: TGCGCCAGCGGCCAGGGGCGGGACACTGAAGCTTTCTTT.